This T cell receptor (beta chain) appears in the sequencing data of a study of spatial heterogeneity in lung cancer. The CDR3 sequence is 16 residues long. Germline-derived CDR1 and CDR2 are SGHNT and YENEEA. Trimming removed 5 bases from V and 7 bases from J; junction bases left unmatched: 12. TCRdb ran MiXCR on the 5' RACE reads and lists one entry per CDR3 protein. Among just under 95,000 distinct CDR3 sequences, approximately 12% were seen once, and the ten largest hold under 50%. Stated time point: sample taken at primary tumor resection. Samples were donated by 72 untreated early-stage non-small cell lung cancer patients.

The chain carries TRBV11-3 and TRBJ2-1, with 9 positions matching TRBD2. The source is a male donor with early-stage non-small cell lung cancer. Sequencing was performed on PBMCs, taken at surgery. In DNA, the CDR3 is TGTGCCAGCAGCGACGTGGGTTCTAGCGGGAAAAATGAGCAGTTCTTC. This translates into CASSDVGSSGKNEQFF.